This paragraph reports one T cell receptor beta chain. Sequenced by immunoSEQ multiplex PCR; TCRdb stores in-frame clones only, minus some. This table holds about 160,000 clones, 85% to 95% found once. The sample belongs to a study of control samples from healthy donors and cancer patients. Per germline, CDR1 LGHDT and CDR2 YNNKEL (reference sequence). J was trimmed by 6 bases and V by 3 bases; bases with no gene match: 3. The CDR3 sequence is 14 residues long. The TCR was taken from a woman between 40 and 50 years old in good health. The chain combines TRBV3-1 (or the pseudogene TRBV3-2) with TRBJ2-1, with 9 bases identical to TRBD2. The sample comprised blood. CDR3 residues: CASSHPGLANEQFF. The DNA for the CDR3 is TGTGCCAGCAGCCATCCGGGACTAGCCAATGAGCAGTTCTTC.